This TCR beta chain was retrieved from a study of T cells in Graves' hyperthyroidism and ophthalmopathy (dated by TCRdb to the late 2010s). In terms of the full investigation: Peripheral blood samples were taken at the time of initial diagnosis, prior to any treatment. TCR V-J signatures able to tell the groups apart were searched for in a discovery cohort of 95 to 100 patients, of whom 40 to 45 had Graves' ophthalmopathy and around 57 had stable Graves' hyperthyroidism. The 75 to 100 discovery patients were randomly split 7:3 into training and test sets. Thyroid tissue and blood T-cell repertoires from roughly six Graves' hyperthyroidism patients were also compared in the study. TCR Vbeta CDR3 sequencing of approximately 140 peripheral blood samples (roughly 43 ophthalmopathy, about 80 hyperthyroidism and about 17 progressor patients) is reported in the paper. Following sampling, methimazole starting at 30 mg daily was given to hyperthyroidism patients, and high-dose intravenous methylprednisolone was given to ophthalmopathy patients. Prospective prediction of ophthalmopathy was tested in an independent validation cohort of 18 hyperthyroidism patients and around 16 patients who later progressed to ophthalmopathy.

TCR beta CDR3 regions were amplified from RNA transcripts. The TCR CDR3 was subjected to a first round of RT-PCR using the HTBI primer set and the Qiagen OneStep RT-PCR kit. Libraries were constructed in a second round of multiplex PCR, after which size selection and purification were carried out. Sequencing of the libraries was done on an Illumina HiSeq2000 using paired-end 100 bp reads. The paper's processing steps were these. SOAPnuke was used to process the raw data, removing reads that contained adapters or uncalled bases, had a mean Phred below 15, or lacked an exact match to the constant primer or identifier. High-quality paired reads were merged with COPE v1.2.5, and unique nucleotide sequences were defined as clonotypes. MiTCR v1.1 was used to align clonotypes to the IMGT TRBV, TRBD and TRBJ reference segments. Only V-J combinations with frequency above 0.0001, covering about 99% of repertoires, were analysed. The TCS score was defined as F50 (clonal expansion) divided by E x V (chaos), with BLOSUM62-based TCRdist calculated between CDR3 peptides within each V-J. Welch's t-statistics and random forest reduced several hundred V-J features to under 15, which were used in a naive Bayes classifier (R e1071). TCRdb itself trimmed the public reads at Q25 with fastp, ran MiXCR and retained productive beta chains. Rows merge per CDR3 protein into single entries with the most common DNA and genes. TCRdb's processing, not the study's, gives the V and J calls here. The sample table holds 450,000 to 550,000 distinct CDR3 sequences, of which roughly 24% were seen once. 11% of the sample is held by the ten biggest clonotypes.

The germline V gene sets CDR1 to SGHAT and CDR2 to FQNNGV. Inclusive of the bounding cysteine and phenylalanine, the CDR3 is 16 residues long. Of all the DNA, just the CDR3 is kept, 48 bases in frame from base 1. V and J are truncated by 1 base and 3 bases respectively, leaving an intervening sequence of 13 bases. The research as a whole found: A model built on a 13 V-J signature distinguished ophthalmopathy from stable hyperthyroidism, reaching around 87% sensitivity and under 84% specificity in cross-validation and 80%/75% in testing. In validation, the model predicted progression to ophthalmopathy a median of roughly 6.2 months before onset, with approximately 68% sensitivity and more than 72% specificity. Most expanded thyroid clonotypes (frequency above 0.001) were also detected in blood, suggesting blood repertoires may reflect thyroid immune responses. Sample size was not statistically predetermined, and blinding of investigators to group allocation was not performed.

This clonotype was counted ten times or more. Its antigen has not been determined. It has no much larger one-base neighbor in the sample; base qualities were not kept. Ophthalmopathy patients had moderately to severely active disease, with a Clinical Activity Score of 3 or more, a NOSPECS grade of 4 or more, and a disease duration of less than 3 months. Exclusion was applied to patients with uncontrolled infections, other autoimmune diseases, pregnancy or lactation. Clinical symptoms, serum thyroxine and TRAb, thyroid ultrasound, and orbital computed tomography formed the basis for the diagnoses. PBMCs were isolated from 10 ml of fresh peripheral blood by Ficoll-Paque density gradient centrifugation. Trizol reagent was used to extract total RNA, and RNA quality was then checked on an Agilent 2100 Bioanalyzer.

Sequenced input: blood. This receptor was obtained from a woman aged 25-40 years with Graves' ophthalmopathy. Rearrangement joined TRBV11-2 to TRBJ1-5; the D gene cannot be named for sure. The DNA sequence is TGTGCCAGCAGCTTAGGATTCCGTGGTCTCAATCAGCCCCAGCATTTT. Its amino acids are CASSLGFRGLNQPQHF.